A selection of T cell receptor beta chains follows, all from one sample in a study of blood T cell repertoires in COVID-19. This table comes from immunoSEQ multiplex PCR, and its TCRdb copy is limited to in-frame clones, with some not included. The data contain 300,000 to 400,000 clones, around 89% of them singletons. Sequences were obtained from PBMCs or T cells enriched from blood (not recorded which). These receptor sequences come from a woman in her 30s with acute COVID-19. The CDR3 runs from the conserved cysteine through the conserved F or W. Each record gives: V gene, clone size, J gene, CDR3 length, D gene, CDR3 protein, CDR3 DNA. D genes are given only for firm matches. Clone size is shown for a subset of rows, as once, few, many or a class of expanded clone.

TRBV6-5	few	TRBJ2-2	14	TRBD1	CASRDRGSLGELFF	TGTGCCAGCAGAGACAGGGGGAGCCTCGGGGAGCTGTTTTTT
TRBV7-8	-	TRBJ1-1	21	-	CASSSGWRTGIRGKMNTEAFF	TGTGCCAGCAGCTCGGGGTGGAGGACGGGGATACGGGGGAAGATGAACACTGAAGCTTTCTTT
TRBV5-1	-	TRBJ1-2	13	-	CASSFGAHYGYTF	TGCGCCAGCAGCTTCGGTGCGCACTATGGCTACACCTTC
TRBV3-1/TRBV3-2	-	TRBJ2-3	16	-	CASSPRAQRGTDTQYF	TGTGCCAGCAGCCCCCGAGCCCAGCGGGGCACAGATACGCAGTATTTT
TRBV13	once	TRBJ1-2	12	-	CASSLRQWGYTF	TGTGCCAGCAGCTTACGCCAGTGGGGCTACACCTTC
TRBV24-1	few	TRBJ1-5	14	-	CATSPADGHQPQHF	TGTGCCACCAGCCCAGCGGACGGTCATCAGCCCCAGCATTTT
TRBV29-1	-	TRBJ2-7	13	-	CSVEDDGGREQYF	TGCAGCGTTGAAGATGATGGAGGGCGCGAGCAGTACTTC
TRBV11-2	-	TRBJ2-3	17	TRBD2	CASSSPGLAGSTDTQYF	TGTGCCAGCAGCTCGCCGGGACTAGCGGGGTCCACAGATACGCAGTATTTT
TRBV29-1	-	TRBJ2-7	14	-	CSVLLPGKVYEQYF	TGCAGCGTCCTCCTCCCAGGGAAGGTCTACGAGCAGTACTTC
TRBV29-1	-	TRBJ1-2	11	TRBD1	CSAGTGVGYTF	TGCAGCGCTGGGACAGGGGTAGGCTACACCTTC
TRBV19	-	TRBJ1-6	13	-	CASGIGYNSPLHF	TGTGCCAGTGGTATCGGCTATAATTCACCCCTCCACTTT
TRBV7-2	-	TRBJ2-5	13	-	CASSFWQAETQYF	TGTGCCAGCAGCTTCTGGCAAGCGGAGACCCAGTACTTC
TRBV7-8	-	TRBJ2-1	15	-	CASSLGAGANNEQFF	TGTGCCAGCAGCTTAGGGGCGGGGGCCAACAATGAGCAGTTCTTC
TRBV5-1	-	TRBJ1-1	13	-	CASSFRLPEEAFF	TGCGCCAGCAGCTTTCGGTTGCCTGAAGAAGCTTTCTTT
TRBV18	-	TRBJ1-2	13	TRBD1	CASSLQGAGGYTF	TGTGCCAGCTCACTGCAGGGGGCCGGGGGCTACACCTTC
TRBV11-2	-	TRBJ2-7	15	TRBD1	CASSLAATGAYEQYF	TGTGCCAGCAGCTTAGCAGCGACAGGGGCCTACGAGCAGTACTTC
TRBV5-4	-	TRBJ2-1	16	TRBD1	CASSFFPGQRYNEQFF	TGTGCCAGCAGCTTCTTCCCGGGACAGCGCTACAATGAGCAGTTCTTC
TRBV2	-	TRBJ2-1	12	TRBD2	CASTRAGGEQFF	TGTGCCAGCACCAGGGCGGGGGGTGAGCAGTTCTTC
TRBV6-5	-	TRBJ2-2	13	-	CASRGTTTGELFF	TGTGCCAGCAGAGGGACAACCACCGGGGAGCTGTTTTTT
TRBV9	once	TRBJ2-4	13	-	CASSVAPKNIQYF	TGTGCCAGCAGCGTAGCTCCCAAAAACATTCAGTACTTC
TRBV7-2	-	TRBJ1-5	13	-	CASSLTTLQPQHF	TGTGCCAGCAGCTTAACGACACTTCAGCCCCAGCATTTT
TRBV11-1	once	TRBJ2-1	11	-	CASSFSGEQFF	TGTGCCAGCAGCTTTAGCGGTGAGCAGTTCTTC
TRBV7-2	-	TRBJ1-2	15	-	CASSWPGRGVYGYTF	TGTGCCAGCAGCTGGCCCGGCAGGGGCGTATATGGCTACACCTTC
TRBV2	-	TRBJ1-4	14	-	CASSIGTSNEKLFF	TGTGCCAGCAGCATCGGGACATCTAATGAAAAACTGTTTTTT
TRBV7-3	-	TRBJ1-1	13	-	CASSLYGGTEAFF	TGTGCCAGCAGCTTATATGGGGGGACTGAAGCTTTCTTT
TRBV11-1	-	TRBJ1-1	17	TRBD1	CASSLALGQGDGAEAFF	TGTGCCAGCAGCTTAGCGCTAGGACAGGGGGATGGAGCTGAAGCTTTCTTT
TRBV18	-	TRBJ2-7	15	TRBD1	CASSALGQGALEQYF	TGTGCCAGCTCGGCTCTGGGACAGGGGGCCCTCGAGCAGTACTTC
TRBV30	-	TRBJ2-7	14	-	CAWSVISGVGEQYF	TGTGCCTGGAGTGTAATATCTGGAGTGGGTGAGCAGTACTTC
TRBV6-5	-	TRBJ1-2	16	TRBD1	CASSSPNRGRTGGYTF	TGTGCCAGCAGTTCCCCCAACAGGGGGCGGACGGGTGGCTACACCTTC
TRBV6-5	once	TRBJ1-2	13	-	CASNSIRAGGYTF	TGTGCCAGCAATAGTATCAGGGCCGGCGGCTACACCTTC
TRBV7-6	-	TRBJ2-7	14	-	CASSHLRSPNEQYF	TGTGCCAGCAGCCACCTGAGAAGCCCAAACGAGCAGTACTTC
TRBV27	-	TRBJ2-1	15	TRBD2	CASSQTSGGAHEQFF	TGTGCCAGCAGTCAGACTAGCGGGGGGGCCCATGAGCAGTTCTTC
TRBV6-5	-	TRBJ2-3	15	TRBD1	CASTRQGGLTDTQYF	TGTGCCAGCACCCGACAGGGGGGGCTCACAGATACGCAGTATTTT
TRBV21-1	-	TRBJ1-5	17	-	CASSKQGRDRANQPQHF	TGTGCCAGCAGCAAACAGGGAAGGGACAGGGCGAATCAGCCCCAGCATTTT
TRBV4-1	-	TRBJ1-6	15	-	CASSQNNELGQELHF	TGCGCCAGCAGCCAAAATAACGAGCTTGGCCAGGAACTCCACTTT
TRBV18	-	TRBJ1-4	14	TRBD1	CASSDRGLGEKLFF	TGTGCCAGCTCTGACAGGGGGCTTGGTGAAAAACTGTTTTTT
TRBV5-6	-	TRBJ2-7	16	TRBD2	CASSSPAGTSLYEQYF	TGTGCCAGCAGCTCCCCGGCCGGGACTAGTTTATACGAGCAGTACTTC
TRBV12-5	-	TRBJ1-1	14	-	CASGLTGLNTEAFF	TGTGCTAGTGGTTTGACAGGGCTAAACACTGAAGCTTTCTTT
TRBV9	-	TRBJ2-7	12	TRBD1	CASGGQGYEQYF	TGTGCCAGCGGGGGACAGGGATACGAGCAGTACTTC
TRBV5-1	-	TRBJ2-1	16	-	CASSLVPVPTTSEQFF	TGCGCCAGCAGCTTGGTCCCGGTCCCAACTACCTCTGAGCAGTTCTTC
TRBV4-1	-	TRBJ2-7	13	-	CASSQSPGETKYF	TGCGCCAGCAGCCAATCCCCAGGCGAGACTAAGTACTTC
TRBV5-1	-	TRBJ2-2	17	-	CASSLGSRQGSTGELFF	TGCGCCAGCAGCTTGGGGTCCCGGCAGGGTTCCACCGGGGAGCTGTTTTTT